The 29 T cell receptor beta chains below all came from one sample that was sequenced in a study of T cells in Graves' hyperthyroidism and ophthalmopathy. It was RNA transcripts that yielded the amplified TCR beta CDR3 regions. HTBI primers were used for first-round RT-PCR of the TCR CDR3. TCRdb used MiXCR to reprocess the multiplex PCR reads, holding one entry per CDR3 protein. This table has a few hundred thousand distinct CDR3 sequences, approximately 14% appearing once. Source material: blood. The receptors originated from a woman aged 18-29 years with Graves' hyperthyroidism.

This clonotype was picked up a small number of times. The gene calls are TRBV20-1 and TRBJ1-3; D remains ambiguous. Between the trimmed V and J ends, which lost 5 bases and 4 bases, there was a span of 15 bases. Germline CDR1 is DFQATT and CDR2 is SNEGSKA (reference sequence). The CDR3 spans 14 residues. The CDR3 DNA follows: TGCAGTGCTCACTTAGGGTATGCGGGAAACACCATATATTTT. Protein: CSAHLGYAGNTIYF.

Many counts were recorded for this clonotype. The CDR3 sequence is CASSLYGREAFF. The CDR3 coding sequence is TGTGCCAGCAGTTTGTATGGCAGGGAGGCTTTCTTT. J is TRBJ1-1 and V is TRBV6-2 or TRBV6-3; possibly TRBD1 for D (5 bases). The CDR3 length is 12 residues. Germline V gene lookup returns CDR1 MNHEY and CDR2 SVGEGT. Trimming stripped 4 bases from V and 11 bases from J, with 14 bases between.

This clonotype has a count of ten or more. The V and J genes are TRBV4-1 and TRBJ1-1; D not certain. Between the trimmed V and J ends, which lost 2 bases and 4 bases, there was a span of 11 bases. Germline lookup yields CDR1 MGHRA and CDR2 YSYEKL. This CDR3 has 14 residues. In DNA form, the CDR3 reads TGCGCCAGCAGCCAAAGGGCAGAAATCACTGAAGCTTTCTTT. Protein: CASSQRAEITEAFF.

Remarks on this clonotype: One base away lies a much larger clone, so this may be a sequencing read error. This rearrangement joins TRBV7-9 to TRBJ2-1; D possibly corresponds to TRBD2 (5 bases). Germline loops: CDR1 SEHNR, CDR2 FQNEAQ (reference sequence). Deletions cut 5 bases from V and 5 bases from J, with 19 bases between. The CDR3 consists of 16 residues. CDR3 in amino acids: CASSLVGIRSDNEQFF. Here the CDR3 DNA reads TGTGCCAGCAGCCTCGTCGGGATTCGTTCGGACAATGAGCAGTTCTTC.

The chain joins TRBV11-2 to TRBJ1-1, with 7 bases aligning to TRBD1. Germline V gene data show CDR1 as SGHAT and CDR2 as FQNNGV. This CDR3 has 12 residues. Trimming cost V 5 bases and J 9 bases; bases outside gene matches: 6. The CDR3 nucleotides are TGTGCCAGCAGCCTATCGACAGGGCAAGCTTTCTTT. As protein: CASSLSTGQAFF.

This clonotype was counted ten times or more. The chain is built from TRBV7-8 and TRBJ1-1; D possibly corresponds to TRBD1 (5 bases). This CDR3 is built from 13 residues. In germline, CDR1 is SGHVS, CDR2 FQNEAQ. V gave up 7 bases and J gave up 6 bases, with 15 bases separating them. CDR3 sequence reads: CASMVGGLAEAFF. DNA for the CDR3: TGTGCCAGCATGGTGGGGGGATTAGCTGAAGCTTTCTTT. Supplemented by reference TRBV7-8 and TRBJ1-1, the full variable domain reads GAGVSQSPRYKVAKRGQDVALRCDPISGHVSLFWYQQALGQGPEFLTYFQNEAQLDKSGLPSDRFFAERPEGSVSTLKIQRTQQEDSAVYLCASMVGGLAEAFFGQGTRLTVV.

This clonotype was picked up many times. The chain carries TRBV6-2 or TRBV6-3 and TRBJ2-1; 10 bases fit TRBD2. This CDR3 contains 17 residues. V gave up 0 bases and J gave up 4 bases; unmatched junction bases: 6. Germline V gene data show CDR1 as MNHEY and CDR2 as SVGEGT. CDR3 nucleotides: TGTGCCAGCAGTTACTCGAAGAGCGGGGGGGCGTACAATGAGCAGTTCTTC. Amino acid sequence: CASSYSKSGGAYNEQFF.

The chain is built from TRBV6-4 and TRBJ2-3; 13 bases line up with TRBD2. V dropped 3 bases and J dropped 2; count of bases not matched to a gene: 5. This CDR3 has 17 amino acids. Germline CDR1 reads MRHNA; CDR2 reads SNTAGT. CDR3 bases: TGTGCCAGCAGTGAACAGACTAGCGGGGGGCACACAGATACGCAGTATTTT. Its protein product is CASSEQTSGGHTDTQYF.

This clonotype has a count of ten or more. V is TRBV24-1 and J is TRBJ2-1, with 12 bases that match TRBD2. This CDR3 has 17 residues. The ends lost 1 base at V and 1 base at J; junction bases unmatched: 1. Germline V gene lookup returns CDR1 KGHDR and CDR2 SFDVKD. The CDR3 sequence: CATSDFTSGRSYNEQFF. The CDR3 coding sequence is TGTGCCACCAGTGATTTCACTAGCGGGAGGTCCTACAATGAGCAGTTCTTC.

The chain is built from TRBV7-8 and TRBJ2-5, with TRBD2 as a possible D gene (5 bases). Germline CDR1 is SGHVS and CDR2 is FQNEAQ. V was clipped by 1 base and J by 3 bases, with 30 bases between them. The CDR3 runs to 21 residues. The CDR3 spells CASSLGFSAVAGLVGEETQYF. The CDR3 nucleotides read TGTGCCAGCAGCTTAGGGTTTTCAGCGGTAGCAGGTTTGGTTGGAGAAGAGACCCAGTACTTC.

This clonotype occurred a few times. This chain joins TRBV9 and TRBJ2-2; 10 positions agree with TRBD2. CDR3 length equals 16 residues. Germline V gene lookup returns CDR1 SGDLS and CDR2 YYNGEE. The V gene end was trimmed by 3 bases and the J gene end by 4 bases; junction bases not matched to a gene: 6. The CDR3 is CASSAASGGSTGELFF. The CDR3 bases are TGTGCCAGCAGCGCCGCTAGCGGGGGAAGCACCGGGGAGCTGTTTTTT.

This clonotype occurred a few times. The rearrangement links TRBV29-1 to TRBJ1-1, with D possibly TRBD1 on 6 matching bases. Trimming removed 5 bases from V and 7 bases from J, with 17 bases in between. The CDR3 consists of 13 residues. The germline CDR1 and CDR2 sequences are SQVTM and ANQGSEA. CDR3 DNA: TGCAGCGTTCCCGGGGGCGCGGAGATTGAAGCTTTCTTT. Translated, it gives CSVPGGAEIEAFF.

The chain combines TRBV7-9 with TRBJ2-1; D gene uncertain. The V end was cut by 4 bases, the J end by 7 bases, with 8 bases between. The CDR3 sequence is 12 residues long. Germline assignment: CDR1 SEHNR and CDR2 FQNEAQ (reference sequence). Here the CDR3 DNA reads TGTGCCAGCAGCTCCCAGAGGAATGAGCAGTTCTTC. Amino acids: CASSSQRNEQFF.

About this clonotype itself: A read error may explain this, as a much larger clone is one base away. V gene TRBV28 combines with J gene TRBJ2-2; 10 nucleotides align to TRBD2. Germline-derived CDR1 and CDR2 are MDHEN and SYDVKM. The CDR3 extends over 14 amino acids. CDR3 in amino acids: CASSRSGSGGGLFF. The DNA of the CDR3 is TGTGCCAGCAGTCGTAGCGGGAGCGGGGGGGGGCTGTTTTTT.

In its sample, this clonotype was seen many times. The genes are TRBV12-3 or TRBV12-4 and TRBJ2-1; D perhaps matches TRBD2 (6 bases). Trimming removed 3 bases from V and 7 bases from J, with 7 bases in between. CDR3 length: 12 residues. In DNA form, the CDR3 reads TGTGCCAGCAGTTTCGGGGGAAATGAGCAGTTCTTC. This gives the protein CASSFGGNEQFF.

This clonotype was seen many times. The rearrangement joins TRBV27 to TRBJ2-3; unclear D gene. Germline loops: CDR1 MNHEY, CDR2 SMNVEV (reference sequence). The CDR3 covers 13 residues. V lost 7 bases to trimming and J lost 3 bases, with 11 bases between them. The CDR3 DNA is TGTGCCAGCAATCCCATGGGAACAGATACGCAGTATTTT. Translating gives CASNPMGTDTQYF.

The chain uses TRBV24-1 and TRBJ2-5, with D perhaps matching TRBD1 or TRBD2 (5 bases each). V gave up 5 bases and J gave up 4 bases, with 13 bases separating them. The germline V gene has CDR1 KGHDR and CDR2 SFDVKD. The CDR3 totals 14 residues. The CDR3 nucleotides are TGTGCCACCAGTGGGCACGGGGCGGGAGAGACCCAGTACTTC. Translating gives CATSGHGAGETQYF.

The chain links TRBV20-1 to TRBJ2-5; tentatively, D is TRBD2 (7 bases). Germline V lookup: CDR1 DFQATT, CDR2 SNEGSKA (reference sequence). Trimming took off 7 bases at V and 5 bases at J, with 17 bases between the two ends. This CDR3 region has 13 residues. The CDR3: CSVEGGAGETQYF. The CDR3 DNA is TGCAGTGTCGAAGGGGGGGCCGGGGAGACCCAGTACTTC.

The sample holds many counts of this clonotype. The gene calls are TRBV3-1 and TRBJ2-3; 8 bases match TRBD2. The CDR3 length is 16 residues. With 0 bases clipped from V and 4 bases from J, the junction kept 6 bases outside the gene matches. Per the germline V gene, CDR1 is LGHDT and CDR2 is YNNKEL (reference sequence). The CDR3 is CASSQEVYGGADTQYF. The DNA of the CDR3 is TGTGCCAGCAGCCAAGAGGTTTACGGGGGGGCAGATACGCAGTATTTT.

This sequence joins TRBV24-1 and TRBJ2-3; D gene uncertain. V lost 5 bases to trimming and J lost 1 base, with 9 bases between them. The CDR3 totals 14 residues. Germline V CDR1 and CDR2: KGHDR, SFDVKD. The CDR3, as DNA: TGTGCCACCAGTGTAGGGTCCCGCACAGATACGCAGTATTTT. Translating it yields CATSVGSRTDTQYF.

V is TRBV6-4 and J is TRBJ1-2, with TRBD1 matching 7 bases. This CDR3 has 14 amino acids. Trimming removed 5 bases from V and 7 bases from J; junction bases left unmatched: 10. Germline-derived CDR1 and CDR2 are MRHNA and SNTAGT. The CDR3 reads CASSRDMGQIGYTF. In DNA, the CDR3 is TGTGCCAGCAGTAGAGACATGGGACAGATTGGCTACACCTTC.

In DNA, the CDR3 is TGCAGTGCTAGATCCAGGGTTTCAATGGCAGAGACCCAGTACTTC. This gives the protein CSARSRVSMAETQYF. V gene TRBV20-1 combines with J gene TRBJ2-5, with TRBD1 as a possible D gene (5 bases). This CDR3 is 15 amino acids long. CDR1 is DFQATT and CDR2 is SNEGSKA in the germline V gene (reference sequence). The V end lost 2 bases, the J end lost 4 bases, and 17 bases lay between the germline ends.

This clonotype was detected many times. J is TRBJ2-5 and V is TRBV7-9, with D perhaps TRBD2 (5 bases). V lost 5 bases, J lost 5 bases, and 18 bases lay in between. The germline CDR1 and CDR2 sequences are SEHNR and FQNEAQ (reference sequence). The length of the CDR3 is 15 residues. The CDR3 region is CASSKRPREMETQYF. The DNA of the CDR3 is TGTGCCAGCAGCAAACGACCTAGGGAGATGGAGACCCAGTACTTC. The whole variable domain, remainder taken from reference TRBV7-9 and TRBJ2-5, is DTGVSQNPRHKITKRGQNVTFRCDPISEHNRLYWYRQTLGQGPEFLTYFQNEAQLEKSRLLSDRFSAERPKGSFSTLEIQRTEQGDSAMYLCASSKRPREMETQYFGPGTRLLVL.

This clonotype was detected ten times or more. The CDR3: CASSPLYAGTEAFF. In DNA form, the CDR3 reads TGTGCCAGTAGCCCCCTGTACGCCGGCACTGAAGCTTTCTTT. The gene calls are TRBV19 and TRBJ1-1, with D hard to call. The ends were cut back, 6 bases at V and 4 bases at J, with 15 bases in the middle. CDR3 length: 14 amino acids. Germline V CDR1 and CDR2: LNHDA, SQIVND (reference sequence).

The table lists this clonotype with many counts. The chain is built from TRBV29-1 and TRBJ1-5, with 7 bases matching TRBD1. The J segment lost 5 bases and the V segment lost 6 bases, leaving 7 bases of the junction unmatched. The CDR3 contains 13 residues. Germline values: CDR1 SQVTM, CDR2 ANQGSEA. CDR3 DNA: TGCAGCGTATCGGACAGGTTAGATCAGCCCCAGCATTTT. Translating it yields CSVSDRLDQPQHF.

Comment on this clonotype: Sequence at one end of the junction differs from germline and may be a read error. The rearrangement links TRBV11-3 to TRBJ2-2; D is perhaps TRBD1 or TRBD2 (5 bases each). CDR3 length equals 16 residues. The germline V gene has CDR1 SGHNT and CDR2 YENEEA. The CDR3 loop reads CVSSLEAGRNTGELFF. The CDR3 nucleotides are TGTGTCAGCAGCTTAGAGGCAGGGAGGAACACCGGGGAGCTGTTTTTT.

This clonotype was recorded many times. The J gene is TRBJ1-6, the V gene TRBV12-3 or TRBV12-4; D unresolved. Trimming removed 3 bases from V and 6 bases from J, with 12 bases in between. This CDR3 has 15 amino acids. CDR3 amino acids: CASSFWGIGNSPLHF. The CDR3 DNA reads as TGTGCCAGCAGTTTCTGGGGAATTGGTAATTCACCCCTCCACTTT.

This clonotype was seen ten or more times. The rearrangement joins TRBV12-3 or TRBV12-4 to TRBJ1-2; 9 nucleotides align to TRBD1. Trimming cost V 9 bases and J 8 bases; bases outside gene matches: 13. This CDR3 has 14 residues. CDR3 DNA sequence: TGTGCCAGTACATTTACAGGGGGCGCGGAAGGCTACACCTTC. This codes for CASTFTGGAEGYTF.

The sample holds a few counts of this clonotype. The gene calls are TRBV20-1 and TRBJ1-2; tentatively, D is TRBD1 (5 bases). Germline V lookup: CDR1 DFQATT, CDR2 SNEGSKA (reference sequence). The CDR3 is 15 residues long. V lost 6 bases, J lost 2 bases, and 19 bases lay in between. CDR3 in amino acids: CSARGRASLNYGYTF. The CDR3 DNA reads TGCAGTGCCCGGGGCCGAGCAAGTTTAAACTATGGCTACACCTTC.